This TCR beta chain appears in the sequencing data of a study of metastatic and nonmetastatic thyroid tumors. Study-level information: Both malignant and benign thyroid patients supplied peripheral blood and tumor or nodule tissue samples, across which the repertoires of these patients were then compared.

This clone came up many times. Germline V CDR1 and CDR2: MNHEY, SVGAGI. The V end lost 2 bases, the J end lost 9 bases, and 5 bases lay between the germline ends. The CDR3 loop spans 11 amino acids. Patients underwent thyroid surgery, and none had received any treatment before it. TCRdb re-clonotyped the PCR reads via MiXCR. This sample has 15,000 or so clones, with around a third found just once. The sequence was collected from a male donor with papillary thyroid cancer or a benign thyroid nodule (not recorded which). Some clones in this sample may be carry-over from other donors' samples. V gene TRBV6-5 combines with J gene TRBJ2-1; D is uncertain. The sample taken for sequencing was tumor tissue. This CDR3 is CASSYGIEQFF. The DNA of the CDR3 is TGTGCCAGCAGTTACGGGATTGAGCAGTTCTTC.